The entry that follows covers one T cell receptor (beta chain) sequence. The antigen remains unidentified. The data are from a study of blood T cells in healthy people across ages. Overall study results and limits: Percentage of naive T cells showed a strong correlation with TCR beta diversity.

All donors came from Russia, were Caucasian and healthy, and spanned ages about 6 to 100. The second PCR ran roughly 7 to 12 cycles with a sample-barcoded 5' primer and J-beta primers. TCRdb used MiXCR to reprocess the 5' RACE reads, holding one entry per CDR3 protein. The sample records about 570,000 distinct CDR3 sequences, roughly 29% being singletons. This CDR3 spans 13 amino acids. V gave up 3 bases and J gave up 4 bases, with 9 bases separating them. Germline V gene lookup returns CDR1 LNHDA and CDR2 SQIVND (reference sequence). V and J are TRBV19 and TRBJ1-2; D possibly corresponds to TRBD1 (5 bases). The TCR sequence derives from a woman between 65 and 79 years old in good health. The sequenced material came from blood. The CDR3 reads CASSMRGSYGYTF. The CDR3 DNA reads TGTGCCAGTAGTATGAGGGGCTCCTATGGCTACACCTTC.